This TCR beta chain is drawn from a study of shared clonotypes between healthy human individuals. An approximately 200 ng quantity of DNA, 30,000 to 35,000 T cell genomes, went into the sorted-subset replicate PCRs. Sequencing used immunoSEQ multiplex PCR; TCRdb keeps in-frame clones, though not all of them. The sample consists of around 2,000,000 clones, roughly 95% of them appearing once. Germline V gene sequence: CDR1 KGHSH, CDR2 LQKENI. V was clipped by 1 base and J by 0 bases, with 15 bases between them. The CDR3 extends over 17 amino acids. This sequence originates from a man between 18 and 35 years old in good health. The specimen was naive CD4+ T cells sorted from blood. Subset defined: CD45RA+ positively selected. V and J are TRBV18 and TRBJ1-1; the D is unclear. The CDR3 loop reads CASSPLEGAAMNTEAFF. The CDR3 nucleotides read TGTGCCAGCTCACCACTCGAGGGTGCGGCGATGAACACTGAAGCTTTCTTT.